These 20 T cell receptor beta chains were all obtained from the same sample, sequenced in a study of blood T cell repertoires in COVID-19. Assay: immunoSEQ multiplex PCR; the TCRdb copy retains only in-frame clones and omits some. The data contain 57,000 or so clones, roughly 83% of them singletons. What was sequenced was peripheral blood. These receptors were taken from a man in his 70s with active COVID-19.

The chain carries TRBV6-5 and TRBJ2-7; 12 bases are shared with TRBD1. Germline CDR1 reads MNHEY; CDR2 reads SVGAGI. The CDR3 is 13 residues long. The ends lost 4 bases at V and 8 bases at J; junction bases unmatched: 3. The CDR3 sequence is CASSSGTGGQQYF. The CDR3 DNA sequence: TGTGCCAGCAGTTCCGGGACAGGGGGCCAGCAGTACTTC.

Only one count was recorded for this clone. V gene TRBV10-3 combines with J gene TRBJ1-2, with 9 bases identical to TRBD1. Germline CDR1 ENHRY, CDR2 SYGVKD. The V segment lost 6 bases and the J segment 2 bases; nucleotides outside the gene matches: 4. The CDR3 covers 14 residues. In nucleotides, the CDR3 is TGTGCCATCAGGTCCGACAGGGGGAACTATGGCTACACCTTC. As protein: CAIRSDRGNYGYTF.

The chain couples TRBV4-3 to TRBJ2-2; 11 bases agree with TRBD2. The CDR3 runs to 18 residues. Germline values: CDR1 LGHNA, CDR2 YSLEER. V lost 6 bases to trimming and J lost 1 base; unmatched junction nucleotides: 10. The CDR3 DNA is TGCGCCAGCAGGGAGGCTAGCGGGAGGCCCATGAACACCGGGGAGCTGTTTTTT. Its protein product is CASREASGRPMNTGELFF.

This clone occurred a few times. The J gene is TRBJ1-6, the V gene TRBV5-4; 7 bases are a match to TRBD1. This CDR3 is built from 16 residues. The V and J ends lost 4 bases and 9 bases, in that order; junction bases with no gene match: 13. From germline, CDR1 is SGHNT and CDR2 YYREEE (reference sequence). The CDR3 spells CASSPNPGTVGSPLHF. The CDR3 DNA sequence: TGTGCCAGCAGCCCAAACCCGGGGACAGTAGGTTCACCCCTCCACTTT.

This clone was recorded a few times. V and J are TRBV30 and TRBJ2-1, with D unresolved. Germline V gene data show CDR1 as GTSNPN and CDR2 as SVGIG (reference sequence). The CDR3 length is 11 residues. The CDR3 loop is CAAEMWNEQFF. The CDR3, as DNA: TGTGCTGCGGAAATGTGGAATGAGCAGTTCTTC.

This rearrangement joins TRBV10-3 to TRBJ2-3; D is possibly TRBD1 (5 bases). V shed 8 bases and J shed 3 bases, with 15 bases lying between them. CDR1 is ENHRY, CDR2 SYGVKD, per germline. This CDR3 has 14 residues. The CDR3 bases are TGTGCCATCGCCTTGACAGATAGAACAGATACGCAGTATTTT. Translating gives CAIALTDRTDTQYF.

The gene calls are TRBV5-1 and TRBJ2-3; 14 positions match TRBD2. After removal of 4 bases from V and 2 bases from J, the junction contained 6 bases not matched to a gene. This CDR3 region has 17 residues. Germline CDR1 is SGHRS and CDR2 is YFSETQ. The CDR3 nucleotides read TGCGCCAGCAGCCTGGGGACTAGCGGGAGTCACACAGATACGCAGTATTTT. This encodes CASSLGTSGSHTDTQYF.

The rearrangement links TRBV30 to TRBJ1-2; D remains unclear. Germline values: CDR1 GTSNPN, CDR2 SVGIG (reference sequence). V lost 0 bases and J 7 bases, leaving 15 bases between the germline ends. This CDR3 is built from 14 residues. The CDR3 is CAWSVGPGGFGYTF. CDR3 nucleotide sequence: TGTGCCTGGAGTGTCGGTCCGGGCGGGTTTGGCTACACCTTC.

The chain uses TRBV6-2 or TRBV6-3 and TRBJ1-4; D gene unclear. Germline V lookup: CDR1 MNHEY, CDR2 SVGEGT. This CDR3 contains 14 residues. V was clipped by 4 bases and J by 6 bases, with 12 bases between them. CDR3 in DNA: TGTGCCAGCAGTTTCCGGGAGACCCATGAAAAACTGTTTTTT. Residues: CASSFRETHEKLFF.

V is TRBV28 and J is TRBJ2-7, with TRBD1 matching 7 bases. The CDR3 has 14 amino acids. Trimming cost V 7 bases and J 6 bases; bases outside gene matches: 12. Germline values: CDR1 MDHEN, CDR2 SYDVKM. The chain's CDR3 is CASKMTGSGGEQYF. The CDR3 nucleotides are TGTGCCAGCAAAATGACAGGGTCAGGTGGCGAGCAGTACTTC.

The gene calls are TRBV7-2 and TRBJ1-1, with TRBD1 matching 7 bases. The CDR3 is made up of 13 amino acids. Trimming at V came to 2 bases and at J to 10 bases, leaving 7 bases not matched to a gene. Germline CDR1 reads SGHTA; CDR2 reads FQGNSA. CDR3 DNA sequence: TGTGCCAGCAGCTTAAGACAGGGAAGGGCAGCTTTCTTT. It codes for CASSLRQGRAAFF. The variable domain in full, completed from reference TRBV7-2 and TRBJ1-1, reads GAGVSQSPSNKVTEKGKDVELRCDPISGHTALYWYRQSLGQGLEFLIYFQGNSAPDKSGLPSDRFSAERTGGSVSTLTIQRTQQEDSAVYLCASSLRQGRAAFFGQGTRLTVV.

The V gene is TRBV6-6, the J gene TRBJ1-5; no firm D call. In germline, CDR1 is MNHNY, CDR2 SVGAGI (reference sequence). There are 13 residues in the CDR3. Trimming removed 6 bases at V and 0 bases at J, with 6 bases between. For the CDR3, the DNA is TGTGCCAGCAGCAGTTATAGCAATCAGCCCCAGCATTTT. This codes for CASSSYSNQPQHF.

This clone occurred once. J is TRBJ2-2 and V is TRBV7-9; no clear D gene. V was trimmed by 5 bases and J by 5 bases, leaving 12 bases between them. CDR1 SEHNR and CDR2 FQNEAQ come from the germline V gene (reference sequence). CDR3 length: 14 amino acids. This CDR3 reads CASSPQVGTGELFF. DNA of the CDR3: TGTGCCAGCAGCCCCCAAGTCGGGACCGGGGAGCTGTTTTTT.

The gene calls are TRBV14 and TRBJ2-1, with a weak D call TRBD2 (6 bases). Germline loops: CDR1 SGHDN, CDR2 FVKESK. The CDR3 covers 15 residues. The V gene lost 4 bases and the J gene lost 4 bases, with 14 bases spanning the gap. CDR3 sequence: CASSLDGGGYNEQFF. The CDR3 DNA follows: TGTGCCAGCAGCCTCGACGGGGGAGGATACAATGAGCAGTTCTTC.

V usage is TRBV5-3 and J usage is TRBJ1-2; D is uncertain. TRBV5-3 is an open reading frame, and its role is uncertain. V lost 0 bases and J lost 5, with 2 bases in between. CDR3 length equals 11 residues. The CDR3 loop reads CARSLAYGYTF. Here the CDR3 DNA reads TGTGCCAGAAGCTTGGCATATGGCTACACCTTC.

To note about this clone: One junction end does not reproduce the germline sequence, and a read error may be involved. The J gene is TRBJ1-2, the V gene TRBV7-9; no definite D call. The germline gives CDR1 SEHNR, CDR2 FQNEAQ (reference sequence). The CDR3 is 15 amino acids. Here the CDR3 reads CASSLAPGGHYGYTF. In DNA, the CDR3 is TGTGCCAGCAGTTTAGCCCCAGGAGGACACTATGGCTACACCTTC.

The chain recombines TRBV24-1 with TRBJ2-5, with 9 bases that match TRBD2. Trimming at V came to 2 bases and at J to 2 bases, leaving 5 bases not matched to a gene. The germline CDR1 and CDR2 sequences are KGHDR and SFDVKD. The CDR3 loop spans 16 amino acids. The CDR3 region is CATSDSKAGGQETQYF. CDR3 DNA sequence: TGTGCCACCAGTGATTCCAAAGCGGGAGGACAAGAGACCCAGTACTTC.

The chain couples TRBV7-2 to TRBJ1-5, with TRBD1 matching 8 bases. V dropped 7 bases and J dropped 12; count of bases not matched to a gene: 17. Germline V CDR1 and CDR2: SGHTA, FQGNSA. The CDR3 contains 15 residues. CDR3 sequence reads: CASNPGGAGSELQHF. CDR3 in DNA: TGTGCCAGCAACCCAGGGGGCGCAGGGTCCGAACTCCAGCATTTT.

The CDR3 DNA reads as TGTGCCAGCGTCCGTGGTGCGGGGGCCCCCTATGGCTACACCTTC. Residues: CASVRGAGAPYGYTF. The V and J genes are TRBV5-5 and TRBJ1-2; D may be TRBD1 (6 bases). With 7 bases removed from V and 4 bases from J, the gap between germline ends came to 20 bases. This CDR3 contains 15 residues. CDR1 is SGHKS, CDR2 YYEKEE, per germline (reference sequence).

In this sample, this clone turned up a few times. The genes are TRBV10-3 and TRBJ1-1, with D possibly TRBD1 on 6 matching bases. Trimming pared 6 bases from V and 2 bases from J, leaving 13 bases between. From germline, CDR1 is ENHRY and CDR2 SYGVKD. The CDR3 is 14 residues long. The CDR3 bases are TGTGCCATCAGCTCAGGGACATATAACACTGAAGCTTTCTTT. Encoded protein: CAISSGTYNTEAFF.